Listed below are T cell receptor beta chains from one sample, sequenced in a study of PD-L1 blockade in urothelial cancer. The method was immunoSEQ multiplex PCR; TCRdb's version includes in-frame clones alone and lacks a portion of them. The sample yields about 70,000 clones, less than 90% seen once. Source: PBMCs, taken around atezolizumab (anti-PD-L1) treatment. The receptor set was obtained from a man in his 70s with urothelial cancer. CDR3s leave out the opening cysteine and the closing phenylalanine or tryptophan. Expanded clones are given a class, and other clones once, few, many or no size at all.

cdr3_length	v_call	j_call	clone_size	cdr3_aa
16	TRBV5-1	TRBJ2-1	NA	ASSFSPGGGGGSNEQF
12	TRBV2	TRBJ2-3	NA	ASRTSGRVETQY
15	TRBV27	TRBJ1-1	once	ASRGQGPLSLNTEAF
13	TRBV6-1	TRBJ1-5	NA	ASRGTGTINQPQH
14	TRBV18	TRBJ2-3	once	ASSPQTGFGTDTQY
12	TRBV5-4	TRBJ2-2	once	ASSLVGQTGELF
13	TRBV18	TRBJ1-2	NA	ASSNQQEPGYGYT
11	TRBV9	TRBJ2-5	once	ASSVGPGETQY
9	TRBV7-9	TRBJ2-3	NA	ASSPQNTQY
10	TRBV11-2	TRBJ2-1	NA	ASSQVNLEQF
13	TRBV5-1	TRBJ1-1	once	ASSWSQGGNTEAF
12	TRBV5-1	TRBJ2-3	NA	ASSPGQGSDTQY
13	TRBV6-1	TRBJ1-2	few	ASTQQGTVGYGYT
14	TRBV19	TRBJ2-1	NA	ASSTVASGSRDEQF
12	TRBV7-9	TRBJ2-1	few	ASSFGTGGNEQF
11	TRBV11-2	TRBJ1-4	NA	ASSLDRGGKLF
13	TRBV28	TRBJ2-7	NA	ASSPSGGTPYEQY
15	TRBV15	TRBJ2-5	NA	ATSRDKGLAGGKTQY
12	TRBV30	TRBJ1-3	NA	AWRDSYSGNTIY
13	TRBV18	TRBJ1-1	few	ASAARQGGGTEAF
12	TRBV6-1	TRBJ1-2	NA	ASSETGQNYGYT
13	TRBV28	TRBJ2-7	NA	ASSLVGGSSYEQY
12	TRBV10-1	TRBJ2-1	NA	ASSEAGGPSEQF
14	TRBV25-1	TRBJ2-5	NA	ASSKEGGGSQETQY
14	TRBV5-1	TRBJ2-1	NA	ASSWGTGGSYNEQF
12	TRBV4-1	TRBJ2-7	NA	ASSQTTRQGEQY
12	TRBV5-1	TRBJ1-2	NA	ASRKAGRNYGYT
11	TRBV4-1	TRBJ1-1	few	ASSQAGFTEAF
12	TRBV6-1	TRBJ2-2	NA	ASSVKGESGELF
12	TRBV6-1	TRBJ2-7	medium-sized	ASLLRDSLYEQY
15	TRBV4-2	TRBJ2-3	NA	ASSQGLAGRGTDTQY
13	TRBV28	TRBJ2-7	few	ASTLRGQGRFEQY
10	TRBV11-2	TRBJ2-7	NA	ASSTVRYEQY
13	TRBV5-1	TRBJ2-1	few	ASSLGSRTEDEQF
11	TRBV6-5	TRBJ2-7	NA	ASTSGHTYEQY
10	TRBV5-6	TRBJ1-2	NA	ASNFFGGGYT
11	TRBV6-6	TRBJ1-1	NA	ASREGRNTEAF
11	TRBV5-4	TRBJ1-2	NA	ASSFRGGDGYT
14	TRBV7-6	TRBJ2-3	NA	ASSLGGGVPTDTQY
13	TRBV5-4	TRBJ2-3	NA	ASSAGQGRTDTQY
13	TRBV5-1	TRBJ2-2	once	ASSPSKGWIGELF
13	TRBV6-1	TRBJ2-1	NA	ASIAPGLGYNEQF